This passage covers 2 T cell receptor beta chains from one sample sequenced in a study of PD-1 blockade in classical Hodgkin lymphoma. TCRdb's table, derived via immunoSEQ multiplex PCR, lists solely in-frame clones and lacks some. This table has roughly 100,000 clones, about nine tenths appearing once. Described time point: cycle 4 day 1 (C4D1), after less than 7 weeks of nivolumab. Relapse was seen in all patients after autologous stem cell transplantation, and brentuximab vedotin exposure was variable. The sample in question was peripheral blood mononuclear cells (PBMCs), obtained before the fourth cycle of nivolumab. The receptors were sampled from a human donor with classical Hodgkin lymphoma.

The chain couples TRBV30 to TRBJ1-4, with 7 bases aligning to TRBD1. The CDR3 runs 14 residues. CDR1 is GTSNPN, CDR2 SVGIG, per germline (reference sequence). The V segment lost 3 bases and the J segment 4 bases; nucleotides outside the gene matches: 5. The CDR3 loop is CAWSPDRFNEKLFF. As DNA, the CDR3 is TGTGCCTGGAGCCCGGACAGGTTTAATGAAAAACTGTTTTTT.

The chain recombines TRBV7-8 with TRBJ1-3; D gene ambiguous. The CDR3 totals 21 residues. The V gene lost 5 bases and the J gene lost 0 bases, with 29 bases spanning the gap. The germline V gene encodes CDR1 SGHVS and CDR2 FQNEAQ. CDR3 sequence reads: CASSAQASPGYYYSSGNTIYF. DNA for the CDR3: TGTGCCAGCAGCGCTCAGGCCAGCCCAGGATACTACTACAGCTCTGGAAACACCATATATTTT.